The present T cell receptor (beta chain) was sequenced within a study of blood T cell repertoires in COVID-19. This CDR3 region has 14 residues. CDR1 is MDHEN and CDR2 is SYDVKM in the germline V gene. V was pared by 3 bases and J by 0 bases, with 9 bases between. Patients from Seattle were sampled longitudinally, starting during active infection. Sequenced by immunoSEQ multiplex PCR; TCRdb stores in-frame clones only, minus some. The sample yields roughly 260,000 clones, 75% to 95% seen once. The source material was peripheral blood. The sequence came from a person under 30 with COVID-19, enrolled during active disease. The genes are TRBV28 and TRBJ2-7; weak D call: TRBD2 (6 bases). The chain's CDR3 is CASSLYGGSYEQYF. The DNA for the CDR3 is TGTGCCAGCAGTTTGTACGGGGGCTCCTACGAGCAGTACTTC.